The rows below give T cell receptor beta chains drawn from one sample of a study of Graves' ophthalmopathy and Graves' hyperthyroidism. MiXCR, run by TCRdb on the multiplex PCR reads, gives a single entry per CDR3 protein. Here the sample spans just over 600,000 distinct CDR3 sequences, about a fifth being singletons. Material for sequencing was peripheral blood. The receptors stem from a woman aged 18-29 years with stable Graves' hyperthyroidism. Some clones in this sample may be carry-over from other donors' samples. The CDR3 runs from the conserved cysteine through the conserved F or W. A D gene is named only where the DNA matches it firmly. Not all rows give a size; the values are once, few, many and, for expanded clones, a class.

size	V	D	J	CDR3	DNA
-	TRBV7-6	-	TRBJ2-7	CASSLAPGTISYEQYF	TGTGCCAGCAGCTTAGCCCCCGGGACAATATCCTACGAGCAGTACTTC
many	TRBV5-1	-	TRBJ1-2	CASSLVPVLGYTF	TGCGCCAGCAGCTTGGTTCCAGTTCTTGGCTACACCTTC
many	TRBV9	-	TRBJ2-5	CASSPHQYQETQYF	TGTGCCAGCAGCCCCCACCAGTACCAAGAGACCCAGTACTTC
few	TRBV12-3/TRBV12-4	TRBD2	TRBJ2-5	CASSFGGGAGVTQYF	TGTGCCAGCAGTTTTGGCGGGGGGGCCGGGGTGACCCAGTACTTC
many	TRBV29-1	-	TRBJ1-2	CSVAGDLNYGYTF	TGCAGCGTTGCTGGGGACCTTAACTATGGCTACACCTTC
many	TRBV7-3	-	TRBJ2-5	CASSLTGTRGETQYF	TGTGCCAGCAGCTTGACAGGGACTCGGGGGGAGACCCAGTACTTC
many	TRBV20-1	-	TRBJ1-6	CSASEPSSYNSPLHF	TGCAGTGCCTCCGAGCCGTCTTCTTATAATTCACCCCTCCACTTT
few	TRBV12-3/TRBV12-4	TRBD2	TRBJ2-2	CASSSPGLAGGPAGELFF	TGTGCCAGCAGTTCCCCCGGACTAGCGGGGGGGCCCGCCGGGGAGCTGTTTTTT
-	TRBV6-1	TRBD1	TRBJ1-1	CASSEAGDSYTEAFF	TGTGCCAGCAGTGAAGCAGGGGACAGCTACACTGAAGCTTTCTTT
many	TRBV20-1	-	TRBJ1-1	CSAKGPEMNTEAFF	TGCAGTGCCAAAGGGCCGGAGATGAACACTGAAGCTTTCTTT
many	TRBV6-4	-	TRBJ1-1	CASSRLVNTEAFF	TGTGCCAGCAGTCGTCTCGTGAACACTGAAGCTTTCTTT
many	TRBV7-8	TRBD1	TRBJ1-5	CASSSLGQGVQPQHF	TGTGCCAGCAGCTCCCTTGGACAGGGTGTTCAGCCCCAGCATTTT
-	TRBV5-1	TRBD2	TRBJ2-2	CASSLLAGEPTGELFF	TGCGCCAGCAGCTTGCTAGCGGGGGAACCGACCGGGGAGCTGTTTTTT
many	TRBV12-5	-	TRBJ1-1	CASGPPNTEAFF	TGTGCTAGTGGTCCCCCCAACACTGAAGCTTTCTTT
-	TRBV6-5	-	TRBJ2-7	CASGRSGISYEQYF	TGTGCCAGCGGTCGCTCGGGCATCTCCTACGAGCAGTACTTC
-	TRBV6-2/TRBV6-3	-	TRBJ1-1	CASSYSGTRTEAFF	TGTGCCAGCAGTTATTCGGGGACGCGCACTGAAGCTTTCTTT
-	TRBV12-3/TRBV12-4	-	TRBJ2-4	CASSLFTGDAKNIKYF	TGTGCCAGCAGTTTATTTACAGGCGACGCCAAAAACATTAAGTACTTC
few	TRBV5-1	-	TRBJ1-1	CASSLDSSAAEAFF	TGCGCCAGCAGCTTGGACAGCTCTGCGGCTGAAGCTTTCTTT
-	TRBV12-3/TRBV12-4	-	TRBJ2-7	CASSFNVWTDTYEQYF	TGTGCCAGCAGTTTTAATGTTTGGACAGACACCTACGAGCAGTACTTC
many	TRBV11-2	-	TRBJ1-1	CASTRTARNTEAFF	TGTGCCAGCACCAGGACAGCCCGGAACACTGAAGCTTTCTTT
many	TRBV6-1	-	TRBJ1-5	CASSEGRDNQPQHF	TGTGCCAGCAGTGAAGGCAGGGACAATCAGCCCCAGCATTTT
many	TRBV29-1	-	TRBJ2-7	CSVELGGHLGSYEQYF	TGCAGCGTTGAATTAGGAGGGCATTTAGGATCCTACGAGCAGTACTTC
many	TRBV15	-	TRBJ2-7	CATSRSTGSSYEQYF	TGTGCCACCAGCAGGTCGACAGGAAGCTCCTACGAGCAGTACTTC
many	TRBV9	-	TRBJ1-5	CASSMTELNQPQHF	TGTGCCAGCAGCATGACAGAGTTAAATCAGCCCCAGCATTTT
many	TRBV27	-	TRBJ1-1	CASSFRRVVNTEAFF	TGTGCCAGCAGTTTTCGCAGGGTGGTGAACACTGAAGCTTTCTTT
-	TRBV6-1	-	TRBJ2-7	CASRRTADSYEQYF	TGTGCCAGCCGAAGGACAGCGGACTCCTACGAGCAGTACTTC